These 26 T cell receptor beta chains were sequenced from one sample in a study of cytomegalovirus exposure and HLA in healthy donors. 13 Jbeta primers and 60 Vbeta primers were used for the PCR. Clones were read by immunoSEQ multiplex PCR, and TCRdb kept only the in-frame ones, dropping some. The table has 80,000 to 100,000 clones, approximately 77% seen once; the top ten hold 10%. Sequences were obtained from PBMCs. The receptors here all came from a human donor in good health.

CDR3: CASSQVGQGHSGNTIYF. For the CDR3, the DNA is TGTGCCAGCAGCCAAGTCGGCCAGGGCCACTCTGGAAACACCATATATTTT. This chain links TRBV4-2 with TRBJ1-3; tentatively, D is TRBD1 (5 bases). The germline V gene encodes CDR1 LGHNA and CDR2 YNFKEQ. The V and J ends lost 1 base and 0 bases respectively, with 13 bases between them. The CDR3 is 17 residues long.

CDR3 region: CASTPFESYTEAFF. CDR3 bases: TGTGCCAGCACCCCCTTTGAGTCCTACACTGAAGCTTTCTTT. The V gene is TRBV7-8, the J gene TRBJ1-1; D gene unclear. This CDR3 contains 14 residues. CDR1 and CDR2 from the germline V gene are SGHVS and FQNEAQ. V dropped 7 bases and J dropped 3 bases, with 15 bases sitting between them.

The V gene is TRBV7-2, the J gene TRBJ2-5; D is ambiguous. Germline CDR1 reads SGHTA; CDR2 reads FQGNSA. The V end was cut by 1 base, the J end by 2 bases, with 11 bases between. This CDR3 has 15 amino acids. Written as DNA, the CDR3 is TGTGCCAGCAGCTTAGGATCCTTCAGGCAAGAGACCCAGTACTTC. It codes for CASSLGSFRQETQYF.

The rearrangement uses TRBV7-9 and TRBJ2-2, with D perhaps matching TRBD2 (6 bases). Germline CDR1 reads SEHNR; CDR2 reads FQNEAQ (reference sequence). Trimming stripped 2 bases from V and 7 bases from J, with 14 bases between. The CDR3 totals 15 residues. For the CDR3, the DNA is TGTGCCAGCAGCTTATTCCTCGCCGGGAGCGGGGAGCTGTTTTTT. It translates to CASSLFLAGSGELFF.

This clone was counted only a few times. This sequence joins TRBV28 and TRBJ2-3, with 8 bases fitting TRBD2. The CDR3 totals 18 residues. Trimming cost V 5 bases and J 0 bases; bases outside gene matches: 13. Germline-derived CDR1 and CDR2 are MDHEN and SYDVKM. The CDR3 sequence: CASSTPGTSEHSTDTQYF. The DNA of the CDR3 is TGTGCCAGCAGTACCCCCGGGACTAGTGAACATAGCACAGATACGCAGTATTTT. Drawing the rest from reference TRBV28 and TRBJ2-3, the complete variable domain is DVKVTQSSRYLVKRTGEKVFLECVQDMDHENMFWYRQDPGLGLRLIYFSYDVKMKEKGDIPEGYSVSREKKERFSLILESASTNQTSMYLCASSTPGTSEHSTDTQYFGPGTRLTVL.

This clone showed up just once. The V gene is TRBV29-1, the J gene TRBJ2-3, with TRBD1 matching over 8 bases. The V gene's germline CDR1 is SQVTM and CDR2 ANQGSEA. V dropped 4 bases and J dropped 4; count of bases not matched to a gene: 1. The CDR3 covers 12 residues. The CDR3 spells CSVAQGADTQYF. CDR3 sequence (DNA): TGCAGCGTTGCACAGGGGGCAGATACGCAGTATTTT.

This clone was seen repeatedly, ten times or more. J is TRBJ2-7 and V is TRBV6-6, with D tentatively TRBD2 (6 bases). This CDR3 is 12 amino acids long. Germline V gene lookup returns CDR1 MNHNY and CDR2 SVGAGI (reference sequence). V lost 8 bases, J lost 6 bases, and 14 bases lay in between. The CDR3 DNA reads TGTGCCAGCGCGGGGCAGGGTGGCGAGCAGTACTTC. Translated: CASAGQGGEQYF.

This clone was counted a single time. This specimen includes other DNA sequences encoding the same CDR3. The chain couples TRBV2 to TRBJ1-1; maybe TRBD1 (6 bases). There are 12 residues in the CDR3. Trimming stripped 7 bases from V and 7 bases from J, with 13 bases between. CDR1 is SNHLY and CDR2 is FYNNEI in the germline V gene. CDR3 sequence: CASTRQAGEAFF. CDR3 nucleotides: TGTGCCAGCACTCGACAGGCCGGTGAAGCTTTCTTT.

V usage is TRBV30 and J usage is TRBJ2-1; D might be TRBD2 (7 bases). Looked up from germline, CDR1 is GTSNPN and CDR2 is SVGIG (reference sequence). V was clipped by 3 bases and J by 7 bases, with 16 bases between them. The CDR3 extends over 14 amino acids. The CDR3 loop is CAWSGGLPLNEQFF. The CDR3 bases are TGTGCCTGGAGCGGGGGGCTTCCGCTAAATGAGCAGTTCTTC.

This chain links TRBV15 with TRBJ2-3; a possible D gene is TRBD2 (5 bases). The CDR3 covers 15 residues. Germline CDR1 and CDR2: LNHNV and YYDKDF (reference sequence). Trimming removed 5 bases from V and 6 bases from J, with 18 bases in between. Here the CDR3 reads CATSPGENSRDTQYF. In nucleotides, the CDR3 is TGTGCCACCAGCCCCGGGGAAAACTCACGGGATACGCAGTATTTT.

The V call is TRBV30, the J call TRBJ2-1, with 10 positions matching TRBD1. Germline loops: CDR1 GTSNPN, CDR2 SVGIG (reference sequence). Trimming took 1 base from V and 9 from J; bases not matched to a gene: 9. CDR3 length equals 15 residues. The CDR3 here is CAWSGGTGDGSEQFF. The CDR3 coding sequence is TGTGCCTGGAGTGGCGGGACAGGGGATGGAAGTGAGCAGTTCTTC.

This clone was recorded only once. The chain carries TRBV18 and TRBJ1-1, with 7 bases matching TRBD1. CDR1 is KGHSH and CDR2 is LQKENI in the germline V gene. The V segment lost 6 bases and the J segment 1 base; nucleotides outside the gene matches: 2. The CDR3 contains 13 residues. The CDR3 sequence is CASSEGANTEAFF. The CDR3 DNA is TGTGCCAGCTCTGAGGGGGCGAACACTGAAGCTTTCTTT. Together with reference TRBV18 and TRBJ1-1, the CDR3 gives the full variable domain: NAGVMQNPRHLVRRRGQEARLRCSPMKGHSHVYWYRQLPEEGLKFMVYLQKENIIDESGMPKERFSAEFPKEGPSILRIQQVVRGDSAAYFCASSEGANTEAFFGQGTRLTVV.

This sequence joins TRBV27 and TRBJ2-5; 8 nucleotides line up with TRBD1. CDR3 length: 13 amino acids. Germline trimming cut 6 bases from V and 2 bases from J; bases unmatched to any gene: 2. Germline CDR1 is MNHEY and CDR2 is SMNVEV (reference sequence). The CDR3, as DNA: TGTGCCAGCAGCCACAGGGGGCAAGAGACCCAGTACTTC. It is translated as CASSHRGQETQYF.

The CDR3 bases are TGTGCCAGCAGCACCGGGACAGTCTACGAGCAGTACTTC. Its protein product is CASSTGTVYEQYF. This chain links TRBV5-4 with TRBJ2-7; TRBD1 aligns across 7 bases. The ends lost 4 bases at V and 3 bases at J; junction bases unmatched: 4. The CDR3 contains 13 residues. CDR1 SGHNT and CDR2 YYREEE come from the germline V gene (reference sequence).

The chain recombines TRBV20-1 with TRBJ2-7, with unresolved D. Looked up from germline, CDR1 is DFQATT and CDR2 is SNEGSKA (reference sequence). V was trimmed by 2 bases and J by 1 base, leaving 3 bases between them. The CDR3 sequence is 11 residues long. The CDR3 DNA sequence: TGCAGTGCTAGACTATCCTACGAGCAGTACTTC. This codes for CSARLSYEQYF.

The rearrangement joins TRBV19 to TRBJ2-1, with a tentative D call TRBD1 (5 bases). CDR1 is LNHDA, CDR2 SQIVND, per germline (reference sequence). The CDR3 length is 16 residues. V was cut by 7 bases and J by 2 bases, with 18 bases left in between. In nucleotides, the CDR3 is TGTGCCAGTAAAGGGGCCGAGATCCTCCCCTACAATGAGCAGTTCTTC. Its translation: CASKGAEILPYNEQFF.

This sequence joins TRBV29-1 and TRBJ2-7; 11 nucleotides agree with TRBD2. The CDR3 extends over 14 amino acids. From germline, CDR1 is SQVTM and CDR2 ANQGSEA. V lost 4 bases to trimming and J lost 7 bases; unmatched junction nucleotides: 9. This CDR3 reads CSVAATSGRGEQYF. The CDR3 nucleotides are TGCAGCGTTGCGGCAACTAGCGGGAGAGGTGAGCAGTACTTC.

The chain joins TRBV5-4 to TRBJ2-7, with 9 bases that match TRBD2. CDR1 is SGHNT, CDR2 YYREEE, per germline (reference sequence). CDR3 length: 15 amino acids. V shed 0 bases, J shed 4 bases, and the junction held 5 bases outside the gene matches. CDR3 coding DNA: TGTGCCAGCAGCTTGGGACTAGCGGAGAAATACGAGCAGTACTTC. Translation gives CASSLGLAEKYEQYF.

This chain uses TRBV27 with TRBJ1-1, with a tentative D call TRBD1 (6 bases). CDR1 and CDR2 (germline): MNHEY, SMNVEV (reference sequence). Trimming shortened V by 5 bases and J by 5 bases, and 12 bases separated the two germline ends. The length of the CDR3 is 13 residues. Written as DNA, the CDR3 is TGTGCCAGCAGTGATTCAGGGGAAACTGAAGCTTTCTTT. Residues: CASSDSGETEAFF.

Notes on this clone: One end of the junction does not line up with germline, which may come from a read error. This chain joins TRBV7-9 and TRBJ2-1; D unclear. This CDR3 has 12 residues. The germline V gene has CDR1 SEHNR and CDR2 FQNEAQ (reference sequence). CDR3 loop: CSSSLSGNEQFF. The CDR3 nucleotides are TGTTCCAGCAGCCTTTCCGGCAATGAGCAGTTCTTC.

This sequence joins TRBV19 and TRBJ1-5; 8 bases agree with TRBD1. The CDR3 runs to 14 residues. V lost 1 base to trimming and J lost 6 bases; unmatched junction nucleotides: 2. Germline loops: CDR1 LNHDA, CDR2 SQIVND (reference sequence). The CDR3 is CASSIAGGGQPQHF. In DNA form, the CDR3 reads TGTGCCAGTAGTATAGCAGGGGGCGGTCAGCCCCAGCATTTT. Variable domain in full (rest from reference TRBV19 and TRBJ1-5): DGGITQSPKYLFRKEGQNVTLSCEQNLNHDAMYWYRQDPGQGLRLIYYSQIVNDFQKGDIAEGYSVSREKKESFPLTVTSAQKNPTAFYLCASSIAGGGQPQHFGDGTRLSIL.

The chain recombines TRBV11-1 with TRBJ2-7; the match to TRBD1 covers 7 bases. CDR1 SGHAT and CDR2 FQDESV come from the germline V gene (reference sequence). The CDR3 extends over 14 amino acids. After removal of 1 base from V and 3 bases from J, the junction contained 3 bases not matched to a gene. The DNA for the CDR3 is TGTGCCAGCAGCTTAGGGGACAGTGGCTACGAGCAGTACTTC. Translation: CASSLGDSGYEQYF.

Only one count was recorded for this clone. The chain recombines TRBV6-6 with TRBJ2-7; D might be TRBD2 (6 bases). The CDR3 is 15 residues long. Germline CDR1 and CDR2: MNHNY and SVGAGI (reference sequence). Trimming stripped 3 bases from V and 0 bases from J, with 12 bases between. The DNA for the CDR3 is TGTGCCAGCAGTTATCGGGCGGGGCCCTCCTACGAGCAGTACTTC. It specifies CASSYRAGPSYEQYF.

This clone was seen just once. This chain connects TRBV28 to TRBJ2-1; tentative D call: TRBD1 (7 bases). Trimming left V 8 bases short and J 2 bases short, with 19 bases between. This CDR3 contains 16 residues. The germline V gene has CDR1 MDHEN and CDR2 SYDVKM. The CDR3 region is CASGPGGTAAYNEQFF. For the CDR3, the DNA is TGTGCCAGCGGCCCAGGAGGGACAGCTGCCTACAATGAGCAGTTCTTC. Complete variable domain (other parts from reference TRBV28 and TRBJ2-1): DVKVTQSSRYLVKRTGEKVFLECVQDMDHENMFWYRQDPGLGLRLIYFSYDVKMKEKGDIPEGYSVSREKKERFSLILESASTNQTSMYLCASGPGGTAAYNEQFFGPGTRLTVL.

The rearrangement uses TRBV15 and TRBJ2-2; 9 bases fit TRBD2. CDR1 LNHNV and CDR2 YYDKDF come from the germline V gene (reference sequence). This CDR3 spans 18 amino acids. Trimming removed 0 bases from V and 6 bases from J; junction bases left unmatched: 11. CDR3 DNA: TGTGCCACCAGCAGAGATAAGGGACTAGCCCTGACGCCCGGGGAGCTGTTTTTT. Encoded protein: CATSRDKGLALTPGELFF. The full variable domain, completed using reference TRBV15 and TRBJ2-2, is DAMVIQNPRYQVTQFGKPVTLSCSQTLNHNVMYWYQQKSSQAPKLLFHYYDKDFNNEADTPDNFQSRRPNTSFCFLDIRSPGLGDTAMYLCATSRDKGLALTPGELFFGEGSRLTVL.

This rearrangement joins TRBV25-1 to TRBJ2-7; D unresolved. The germline V gene encodes CDR1 MGHDK and CDR2 SYGVNS. This CDR3 region has 15 residues. Trimming took 4 bases from V and 1 from J, leaving 14 bases between them. The CDR3 bases are TGTGCCAGCAGTGGGGCGTCGCGCGATTCCTACGAGCAGTACTTC. Translation gives CASSGASRDSYEQYF.